These 17 T cell receptor beta chains were sequenced from one sample in a study of blood T cell repertoires in COVID-19. Some clones are missing from TCRdb's copy, which holds only in-frame ones; the method was immunoSEQ multiplex PCR. The sample contains more than 150,000 clones, around 90% of which appear only once. Sequenced material: peripheral blood. The receptors come from a man aged 60 to 75 with acute or convalescent COVID-19.

In DNA form, the CDR3 reads TGCGCCAGCAGCAACGGGAATGAGCAGTTCTTC. Translation gives CASSNGNEQFF. The V and J genes are TRBV5-1 and TRBJ2-1, with unresolved D. Germline V lookup: CDR1 SGHRS, CDR2 YFSETQ. V gave up 4 bases and J gave up 7 bases, with 6 bases separating them. This CDR3 contains 11 residues.

The rearrangement joins TRBV5-1 to TRBJ2-7, with D possibly being TRBD2 (6 bases). V shed 3 bases and J shed 0 bases, with 16 bases lying between them. This CDR3 comprises 16 residues. Germline V gene lookup returns CDR1 SGHRS and CDR2 YFSETQ. The chain's CDR3 is CASSSTLAGISYEQYF. CDR3 sequence (DNA): TGCGCCAGCAGCTCCACGCTGGCGGGGATCTCCTACGAGCAGTACTTC.

The CDR3 DNA reads as TGCGCCAGCAGCCTGGCAGGGGGCGTCGCCTACGAGCAGTACTTC. Its translation is CASSLAGGVAYEQYF. The chain has TRBV5-1 and TRBJ2-7; 8 bases match TRBD1. After removal of 4 bases from V and 2 bases from J, the junction contained 8 bases not matched to a gene. Germline-derived CDR1 and CDR2 are SGHRS and YFSETQ. This CDR3 spans 15 amino acids.

This clone was observed once. The chain is built from TRBV5-4 and TRBJ2-5; D is undetermined. V was shortened by 3 bases and J by 1 base, with 4 bases between the two germline ends. The CDR3 consists of 12 residues. Germline CDR1 and CDR2: SGHNT and YYREEE (reference sequence). CDR3 loop: CASSSFQETQYF. The CDR3 coding sequence is TGTGCCAGCAGCTCCTTCCAAGAGACCCAGTACTTC.

The table lists this clone with a count of one. An end of the junction does not agree with germline; a read error may underlie this. The gene calls are TRBV7-2 and TRBJ1-2; D is perhaps TRBD1 (5 bases). CDR3 length: 13 residues. Germline V lookup: CDR1 SGHTA, CDR2 FQGNSA. CDR3: CASRLQANYGYTF. CDR3 bases: TGTGCCAGCCGCTTACAGGCAAACTATGGCTACACCTTC.

The V and J genes are TRBV2 and TRBJ2-2, with a possible D match to TRBD1 (6 bases). The CDR3 contains 14 residues. CDR1 SNHLY and CDR2 FYNNEI come from the germline V gene. V was clipped by 4 bases and J by 7 bases, with 13 bases between them. The CDR3 region is CASSANRDVGELFF. The CDR3 DNA follows: TGTGCCAGCAGTGCGAACAGGGACGTCGGGGAGCTGTTTTTT.

The J gene is TRBJ2-2, the V gene TRBV9; D remains ambiguous. Trimming shortened V by 2 bases and J by 1 base, and 9 bases separated the two germline ends. The CDR3 sequence is 15 residues long. Germline CDR1 SGDLS, CDR2 YYNGEE. The CDR3 region has the DNA TGTGCCAGCAGCGTTCTACTTGGGAACACCGGGGAGCTGTTTTTT. Translation: CASSVLLGNTGELFF. The full variable domain, with the rest looked up from reference TRBV9 and TRBJ2-2, is DSGVTQTPKHLITATGQRVTLRCSPRSGDLSVYWYQQSLDQGLQFLIQYYNGEERAKGNILERFSAQQFPDLHSELNLSSLELGDSALYFCASSVLLGNTGELFFGEGSRLTVL.

The chain has TRBV7-2 and TRBJ1-3; D is unresolved. The CDR3 length is 15 residues. CDR1 and CDR2 (germline): SGHTA, FQGNSA. V lost 2 bases and J lost 1, with 9 bases in between. This CDR3 reads CASSLYEGSGNTIYF. The CDR3 bases are TGTGCCAGCAGCTTATACGAGGGTTCTGGAAACACCATATATTTT.

The chain links TRBV6-1 to TRBJ1-6; no reliable D call. Germline lookup yields CDR1 MNHNS and CDR2 SASEGT. The CDR3 sequence is 16 residues long. V lost 3 bases and J lost 7, with 16 bases in between. The CDR3, as DNA: TGTGCCAGCAGTGACGGAGGACTGCGCCGAAATTCACCCCTCCACTTT. It codes for CASSDGGLRRNSPLHF.

The V and J genes are TRBV6-5 and TRBJ2-7; possible D gene TRBD2, 6 bases. This CDR3 spans 13 amino acids. The V end lost 6 bases, the J end lost 0 bases, and 9 bases lay between the germline ends. Germline loops: CDR1 MNHEY, CDR2 SVGAGI. The CDR3 nucleotides are TGTGCCAGCAGAGGGGAGGACTCCTACGAGCAGTACTTC. Protein product: CASRGEDSYEQYF.

This clone was detected a few times. This chain uses TRBV5-6 with TRBJ2-7, with 8 nucleotides matching TRBD2. Germline CDR1 SGHDT, CDR2 YYEEEE. V lost 4 bases, J lost 8 bases, and 11 bases stayed unmatched. The CDR3 loop spans 14 amino acids. The CDR3 loop reads CASSPTSGGSQQYF. CDR3 in DNA: TGTGCCAGCAGCCCCACTAGCGGAGGCTCCCAGCAGTACTTC.

The chain couples TRBV9 to TRBJ1-5, with D unclear. CDR1 SGDLS and CDR2 YYNGEE come from the germline V gene. V gave up 0 bases and J gave up 4 bases, with 5 bases separating them. The CDR3 is 13 amino acids. The CDR3 bases are TGTGCCAGCAGCGTAGCCGTTAATCAGCCCCAGCATTTT. It yields the protein CASSVAVNQPQHF. The full variable domain, rest sourced from reference TRBV9 and TRBJ1-5, is DSGVTQTPKHLITATGQRVTLRCSPRSGDLSVYWYQQSLDQGLQFLIQYYNGEERAKGNILERFSAQQFPDLHSELNLSSLELGDSALYFCASSVAVNQPQHFGDGTRLSIL.

The gene calls are TRBV7-2 and TRBJ2-2, with TRBD1 matching 7 bases. V shed 4 bases and J 4 bases; nucleotides not matched to a gene: 12. The CDR3 runs 17 residues. Germline assignment: CDR1 SGHTA and CDR2 FQGNSA. In nucleotides, the CDR3 is TGTGCCAGCAGCTCCCCCTGGGACAGCCAACTCACCGGGGAGCTGTTTTTT. This gives the protein CASSSPWDSQLTGELFF.

This rearrangement joins TRBV30 to TRBJ1-1; no definite D call. V was cut by 3 bases and J by 0 bases, with 8 bases left in between. Germline CDR1 reads GTSNPN; CDR2 reads SVGIG (reference sequence). The CDR3 extends over 13 amino acids. The CDR3 spells CAWSSQLNTEAFF. For the CDR3, the DNA is TGTGCCTGGAGCTCACAGTTGAACACTGAAGCTTTCTTT.

J is TRBJ2-2 and V is TRBV24-1, with TRBD2 identical over 11 bases. Trimming at V came to 1 base and at J to 0 bases, leaving 21 bases not matched to a gene. CDR1 is KGHDR and CDR2 is SFDVKD in the germline V gene. The CDR3 contains 24 residues. CDR3 nucleotides: TGTGCCACCAGTGATTTTCTGGGCAGGGCGCGACTTTGGACTAGCGGGTCGAACACCGGGGAGCTGTTTTTT. Protein product: CATSDFLGRARLWTSGSNTGELFF.

The chain employs TRBV5-1 and TRBJ2-7, with 8 bases aligning to TRBD1. This CDR3 region has 15 residues. Germline CDR1 SGHRS, CDR2 YFSETQ. V shed 1 base and J 3 bases; nucleotides not matched to a gene: 6. The CDR3 sequence is CASSLRQGAIYEQYF. The CDR3 region has the DNA TGCGCCAGCAGCTTGCGGCAGGGGGCTATCTACGAGCAGTACTTC. Drawing the rest from reference TRBV5-1 and TRBJ2-7, the complete variable domain is KAGVTQTPRYLIKTRGQQVTLSCSPISGHRSVSWYQQTPGQGLQFLFEYFSETQRNKGNFPGRFSGRQFSNSRSEMNVSTLELGDSALYLCASSLRQGAIYEQYFGPGTRLTVT.

The DNA for the CDR3 is TGTGCCAGCAGCTTATTAGGGGAAGGGCCCCAGCATTTT. It yields the protein CASSLLGEGPQHF. The chain combines TRBV7-2 with TRBJ1-5, with a possible D match to TRBD1 (5 bases). Germline CDR1 reads SGHTA; CDR2 reads FQGNSA. V was shortened by 2 bases and J by 9 bases, with 11 bases between the two germline ends. The CDR3 consists of 13 residues.